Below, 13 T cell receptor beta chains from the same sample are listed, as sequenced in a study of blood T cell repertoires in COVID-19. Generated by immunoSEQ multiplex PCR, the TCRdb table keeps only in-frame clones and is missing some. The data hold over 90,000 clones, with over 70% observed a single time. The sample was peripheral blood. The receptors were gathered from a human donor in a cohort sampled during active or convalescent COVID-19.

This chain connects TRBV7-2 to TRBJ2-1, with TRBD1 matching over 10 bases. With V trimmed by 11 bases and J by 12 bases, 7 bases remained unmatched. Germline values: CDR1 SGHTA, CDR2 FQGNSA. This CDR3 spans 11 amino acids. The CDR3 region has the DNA TGTGCCGGGGACAGGGGCCCCGGGCAGTTCTTC. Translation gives CAGDRGPGQFF.

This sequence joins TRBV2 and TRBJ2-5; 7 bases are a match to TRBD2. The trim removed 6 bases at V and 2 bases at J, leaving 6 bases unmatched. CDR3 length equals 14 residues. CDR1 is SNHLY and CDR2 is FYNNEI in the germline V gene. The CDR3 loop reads CASRRAGTQETQYF. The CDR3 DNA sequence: TGTGCCAGCAGGCGAGCGGGGACTCAAGAGACCCAGTACTTC.

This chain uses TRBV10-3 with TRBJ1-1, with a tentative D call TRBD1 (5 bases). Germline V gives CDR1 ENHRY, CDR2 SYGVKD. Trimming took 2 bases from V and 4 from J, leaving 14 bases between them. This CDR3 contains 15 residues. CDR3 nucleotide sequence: TGTGCCATCAGTGAGGGGGCCCTTAAGTCCACTGAAGCTTTCTTT. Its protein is CAISEGALKSTEAFF.

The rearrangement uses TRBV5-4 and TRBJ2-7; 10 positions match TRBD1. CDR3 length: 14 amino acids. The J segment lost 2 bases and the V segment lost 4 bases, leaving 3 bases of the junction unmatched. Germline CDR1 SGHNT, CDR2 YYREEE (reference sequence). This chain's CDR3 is CASSVGQGTYEQYF. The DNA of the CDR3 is TGTGCCAGCAGCGTGGGACAGGGGACCTACGAGCAGTACTTC.

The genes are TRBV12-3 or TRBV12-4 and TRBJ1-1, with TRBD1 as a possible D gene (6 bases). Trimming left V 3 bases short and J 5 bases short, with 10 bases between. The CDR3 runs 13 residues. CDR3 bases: TGTGCCAGCAGTTTTCAAGGGGGAACTGAAGCTTTCTTT. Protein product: CASSFQGGTEAFF.

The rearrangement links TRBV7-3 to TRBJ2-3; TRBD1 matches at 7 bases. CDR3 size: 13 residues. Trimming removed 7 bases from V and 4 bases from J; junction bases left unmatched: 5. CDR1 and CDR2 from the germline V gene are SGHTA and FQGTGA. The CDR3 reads CASKERGPDTQYF. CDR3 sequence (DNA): TGTGCCAGCAAAGAGAGGGGGCCAGATACGCAGTATTTT. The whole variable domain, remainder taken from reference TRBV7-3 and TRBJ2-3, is GAGVSQTPSNKVTEKGKYVELRCDPISGHTALYWYRQSLGQGPEFLIYFQGTGAADDSGLPNDRFFAVRPEGSVSTLKIQRTERGDSAVYLCASKERGPDTQYFGPGTRLTVL.

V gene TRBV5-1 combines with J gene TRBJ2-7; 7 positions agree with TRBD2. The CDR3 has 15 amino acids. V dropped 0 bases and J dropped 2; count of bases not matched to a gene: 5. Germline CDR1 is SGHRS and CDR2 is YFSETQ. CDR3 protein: CASSLEGTTTYEQYF. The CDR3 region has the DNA TGCGCCAGCAGCTTGGAAGGGACTACGACCTACGAGCAGTACTTC.

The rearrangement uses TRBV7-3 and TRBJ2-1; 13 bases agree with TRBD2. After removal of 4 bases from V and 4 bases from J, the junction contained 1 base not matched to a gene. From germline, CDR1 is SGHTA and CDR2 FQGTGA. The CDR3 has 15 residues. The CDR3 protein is CASSSTSGGYNEQFF. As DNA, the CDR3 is TGTGCCAGCAGCTCGACTAGCGGGGGGTACAATGAGCAGTTCTTC.

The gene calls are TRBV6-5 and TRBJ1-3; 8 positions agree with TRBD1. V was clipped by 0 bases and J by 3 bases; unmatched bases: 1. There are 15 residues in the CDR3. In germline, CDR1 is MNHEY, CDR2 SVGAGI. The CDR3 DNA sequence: TGTGCCAGCAGTTACTCGGGACAGGTTGGAAACACCATATATTTT. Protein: CASSYSGQVGNTIYF.

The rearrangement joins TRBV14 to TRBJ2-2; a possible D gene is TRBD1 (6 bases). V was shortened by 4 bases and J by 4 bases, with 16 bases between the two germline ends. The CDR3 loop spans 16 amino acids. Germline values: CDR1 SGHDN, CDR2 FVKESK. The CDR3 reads CASSRTGFSITGELFF. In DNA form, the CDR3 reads TGTGCCAGCAGCCGCACAGGGTTTTCAATCACCGGGGAGCTGTTTTTT.

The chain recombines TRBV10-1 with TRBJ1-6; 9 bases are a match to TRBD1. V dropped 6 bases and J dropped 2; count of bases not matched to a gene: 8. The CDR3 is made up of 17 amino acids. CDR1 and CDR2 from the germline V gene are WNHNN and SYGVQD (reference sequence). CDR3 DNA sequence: TGCGCCAGCAGACCCGGGACAGGGAGCACCTATAATTCACCCCTCCACTTT. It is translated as CASRPGTGSTYNSPLHF.

CDR3 DNA: TGCGCCAGCAGCCACACATTTTTACAGGGTGCTTACGAGCAGTACTTC. This translates into CASSHTFLQGAYEQYF. The chain carries TRBV5-1 and TRBJ2-7; a possible D gene is TRBD1 (6 bases). CDR1 and CDR2 (germline): SGHRS, YFSETQ. The CDR3 consists of 16 residues. Trimming left V 4 bases short and J 4 bases short, with 21 bases between.

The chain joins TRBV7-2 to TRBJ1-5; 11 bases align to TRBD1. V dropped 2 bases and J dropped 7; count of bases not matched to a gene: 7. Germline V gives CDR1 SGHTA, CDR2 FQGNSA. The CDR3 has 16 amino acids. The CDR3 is CASSLSGTGGRQPQHF. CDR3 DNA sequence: TGTGCCAGCAGCTTATCTGGGACAGGGGGGCGGCAGCCCCAGCATTTT.